This note documents a single TCR beta chain sequence. Its antigen remains unknown. Healthy donors had no documented immune events, such as infections, while sampled. CDR1 is LNHNV, CDR2 YYDKDF, per germline (reference sequence). V shed 8 bases, J shed 0 bases, and the junction held 10 bases outside the gene matches. The CDR3 length is 16 residues. The protocol was immunoSEQ multiplex PCR, while the TCRdb copy is restricted to in-frame clones and leaves out a portion. The data hold fewer than 85,000 clones, with around nine tenths observed a single time. This sample was taken from a study of identifying expanded T cells in peripheral blood. Findings and caveats of the study: Variance in clone template counts between approximately two-week samples significantly increased with total template count across all healthy donors.

The sequenced sample was blood. The chain recombines TRBV15 with TRBJ2-7; 10 bases are shared with TRBD1. The receptor's source is a person between 18 and 69 years old in good health. The CDR3 DNA reads TGTGCCACCCAGACCGGGACAGGGGCTACCTCCTACGAGCAGTACTTC. Its translation: CATQTGTGATSYEQYF.